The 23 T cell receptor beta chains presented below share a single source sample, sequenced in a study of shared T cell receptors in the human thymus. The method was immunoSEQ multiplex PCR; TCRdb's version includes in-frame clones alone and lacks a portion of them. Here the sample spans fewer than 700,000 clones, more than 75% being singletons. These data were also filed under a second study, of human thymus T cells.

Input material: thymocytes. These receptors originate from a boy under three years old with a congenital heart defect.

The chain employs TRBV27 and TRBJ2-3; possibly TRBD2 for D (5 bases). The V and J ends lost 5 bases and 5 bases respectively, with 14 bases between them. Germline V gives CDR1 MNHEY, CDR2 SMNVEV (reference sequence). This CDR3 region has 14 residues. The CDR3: CASSPTRGIDTQYF. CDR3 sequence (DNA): TGTGCCAGCAGTCCCACGAGAGGGATAGATACGCAGTATTTT.

CDR3 nucleotides: TGCGCCAGCAGCCAGCCGGGGGGCGAAAAACTGTTTTTT. It encodes CASSQPGGEKLFF. This rearrangement joins TRBV4-1 to TRBJ1-4, with a weak D call TRBD1 (6 bases). Germline assignment: CDR1 MGHRA and CDR2 YSYEKL. This CDR3 spans 13 amino acids. V was pared by 3 bases and J by 8 bases, with 10 bases between.

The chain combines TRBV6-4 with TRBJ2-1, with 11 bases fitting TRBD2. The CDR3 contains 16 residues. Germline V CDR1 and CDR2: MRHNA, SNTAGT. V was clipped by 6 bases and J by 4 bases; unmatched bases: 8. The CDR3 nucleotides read TGTGCCAGCAGCCACCCGGGACTAGCGGAATACAATGAGCAGTTCTTC. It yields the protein CASSHPGLAEYNEQFF.

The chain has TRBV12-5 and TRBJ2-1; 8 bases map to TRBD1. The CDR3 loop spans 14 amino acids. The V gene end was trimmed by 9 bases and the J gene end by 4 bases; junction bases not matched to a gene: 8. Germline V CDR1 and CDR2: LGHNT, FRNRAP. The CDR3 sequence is CASREQGAYNEQFF. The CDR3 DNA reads TGTGCTAGCCGTGAGCAGGGGGCTTACAATGAGCAGTTCTTC.

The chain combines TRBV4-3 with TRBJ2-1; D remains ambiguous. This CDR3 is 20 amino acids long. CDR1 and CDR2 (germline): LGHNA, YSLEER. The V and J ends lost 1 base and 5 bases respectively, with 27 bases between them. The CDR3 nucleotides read TGCGCCAGCAGCCAAGTTTTGTCGAGAGTGTCCCCCTTAATTAACAATGAGCAGTTCTTC. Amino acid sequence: CASSQVLSRVSPLINNEQFF.

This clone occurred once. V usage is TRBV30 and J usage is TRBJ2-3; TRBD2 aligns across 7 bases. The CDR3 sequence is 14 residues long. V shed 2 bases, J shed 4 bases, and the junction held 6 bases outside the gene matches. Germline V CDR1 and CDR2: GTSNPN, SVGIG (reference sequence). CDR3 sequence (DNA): TGTGCCTGGAGTTCAGAGCGGGATCCAGATACGCAGTATTTT. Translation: CAWSSERDPDTQYF.

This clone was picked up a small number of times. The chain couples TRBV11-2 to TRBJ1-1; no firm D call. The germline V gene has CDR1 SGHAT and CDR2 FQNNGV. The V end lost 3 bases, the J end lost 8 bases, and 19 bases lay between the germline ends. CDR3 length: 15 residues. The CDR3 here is CASSFFEREITEAFF. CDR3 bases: TGTGCCAGCAGCTTTTTTGAGAGGGAGATAACGGAAGCTTTCTTT.

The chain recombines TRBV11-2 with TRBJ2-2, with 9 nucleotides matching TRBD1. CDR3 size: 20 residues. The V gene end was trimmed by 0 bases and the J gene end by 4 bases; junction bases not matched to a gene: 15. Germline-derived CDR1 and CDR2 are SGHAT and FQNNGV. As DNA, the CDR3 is TGTGCCAGCAGCTTAGAAACCTTGAGGGGACAGGGACGGAGCACCGGGGAGCTGTTTTTT. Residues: CASSLETLRGQGRSTGELFF.

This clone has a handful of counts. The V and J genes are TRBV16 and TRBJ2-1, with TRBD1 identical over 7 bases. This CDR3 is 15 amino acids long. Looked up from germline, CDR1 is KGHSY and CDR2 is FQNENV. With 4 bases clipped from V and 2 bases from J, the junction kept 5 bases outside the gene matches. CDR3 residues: CASSPHRGPYNEQFF. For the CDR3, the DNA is TGTGCCAGCAGCCCGCACAGGGGTCCCTACAATGAGCAGTTCTTC.

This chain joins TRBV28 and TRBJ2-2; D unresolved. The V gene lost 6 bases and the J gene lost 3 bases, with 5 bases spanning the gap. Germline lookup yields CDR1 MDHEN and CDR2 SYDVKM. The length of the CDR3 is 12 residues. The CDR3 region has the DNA TGTGCCAGCAGACACGACACCGGGGAGCTGTTTTTT. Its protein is CASRHDTGELFF.

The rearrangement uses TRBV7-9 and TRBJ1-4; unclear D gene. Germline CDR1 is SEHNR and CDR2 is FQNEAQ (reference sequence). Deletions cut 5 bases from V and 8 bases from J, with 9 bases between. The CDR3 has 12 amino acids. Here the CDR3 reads CASSPASEKLFF. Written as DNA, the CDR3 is TGTGCCAGCAGCCCCGCAAGCGAAAAACTGTTTTTT.

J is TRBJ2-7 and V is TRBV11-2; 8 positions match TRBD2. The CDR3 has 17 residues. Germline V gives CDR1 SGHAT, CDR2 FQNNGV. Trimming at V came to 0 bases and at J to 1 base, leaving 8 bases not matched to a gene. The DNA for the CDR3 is TGTGCCAGCAGCTTAGATCTGGGGACTAGTCGTTCCTACGAGCAGTACTTC. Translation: CASSLDLGTSRSYEQYF.

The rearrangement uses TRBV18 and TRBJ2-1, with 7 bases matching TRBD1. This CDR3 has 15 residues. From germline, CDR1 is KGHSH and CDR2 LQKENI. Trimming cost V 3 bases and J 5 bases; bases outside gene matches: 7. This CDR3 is CASSPSGQLNNEQFF. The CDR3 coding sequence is TGTGCCAGCTCACCCTCGGGACAGCTCAACAATGAGCAGTTCTTC.

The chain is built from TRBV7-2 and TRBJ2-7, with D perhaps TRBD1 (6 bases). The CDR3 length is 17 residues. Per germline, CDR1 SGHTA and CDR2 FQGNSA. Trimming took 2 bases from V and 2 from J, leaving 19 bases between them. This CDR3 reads CASSLWGPVDSPYEQYF. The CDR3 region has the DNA TGTGCCAGCAGCTTATGGGGGCCAGTCGACAGTCCCTACGAGCAGTACTTC.

CDR3 sequence (DNA): TGCGCCAGCAGCCAGCTTAGGGAGCGGGAGAGGGGGTGTACGCAGTATTTT. The encoded protein is CASSQLRERERGCTQYF. The chain joins TRBV4-3 to TRBJ2-3; 8 nucleotides agree with TRBD2. J gave up 8 bases and V 3 bases, and 16 bases lay outside the gene matches. This CDR3 has 17 residues. Germline V gene sequence: CDR1 LGHNA, CDR2 YSLEER.

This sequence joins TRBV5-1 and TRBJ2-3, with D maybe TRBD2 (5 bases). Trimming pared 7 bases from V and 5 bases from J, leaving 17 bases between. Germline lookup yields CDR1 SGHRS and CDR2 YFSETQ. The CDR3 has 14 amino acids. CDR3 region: CASVRTRSLDTQYF. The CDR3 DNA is TGCGCCAGCGTTCGTACTAGATCGCTAGATACGCAGTATTTT.

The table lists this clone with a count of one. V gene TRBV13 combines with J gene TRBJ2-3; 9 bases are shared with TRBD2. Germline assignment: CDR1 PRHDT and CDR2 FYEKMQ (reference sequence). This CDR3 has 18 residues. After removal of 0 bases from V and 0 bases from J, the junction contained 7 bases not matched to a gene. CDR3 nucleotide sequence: TGTGCCAGCAGCTTAGGAGGGCGGGGGGGGAACAGCACAGATACGCAGTATTTT. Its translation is CASSLGGRGGNSTDTQYF. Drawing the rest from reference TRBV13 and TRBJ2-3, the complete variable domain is AAGVIQSPRHLIKEKRETATLKCYPIPRHDTVYWYQQGPGQDPQFLISFYEKMQSDKGSIPDRFSAQQFSDYHSELNMSSLELGDSALYFCASSLGGRGGNSTDTQYFGPGTRLTVL.

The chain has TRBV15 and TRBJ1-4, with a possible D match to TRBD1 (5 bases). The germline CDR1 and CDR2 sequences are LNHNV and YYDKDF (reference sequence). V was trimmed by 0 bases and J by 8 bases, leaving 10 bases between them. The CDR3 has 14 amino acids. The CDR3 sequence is CATSRDRRGEKLFF. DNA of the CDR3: TGTGCCACCAGCAGAGATCGAAGGGGCGAAAAACTGTTTTTT.

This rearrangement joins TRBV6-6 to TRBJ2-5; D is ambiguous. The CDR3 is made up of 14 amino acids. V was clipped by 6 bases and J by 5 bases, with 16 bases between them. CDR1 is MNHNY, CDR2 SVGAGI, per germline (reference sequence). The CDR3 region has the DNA TGTGCCAGCAGGGAGAGGCGCTCGCTCGAGACCCAGTACTTC. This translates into CASRERRSLETQYF.

Here the CDR3 DNA reads TGTGCCAGCAGCCAAGATGGCGGGACTAGCGGGAGGAATGAGCAGTTCTTC. Residues: CASSQDGGTSGRNEQFF. The gene calls are TRBV4-2 and TRBJ2-1; 15 positions match TRBD2. V was pared by 0 bases and J by 7 bases, with 4 bases of the junction left unmatched. This CDR3 contains 17 residues. The germline gives CDR1 LGHNA, CDR2 YNFKEQ.

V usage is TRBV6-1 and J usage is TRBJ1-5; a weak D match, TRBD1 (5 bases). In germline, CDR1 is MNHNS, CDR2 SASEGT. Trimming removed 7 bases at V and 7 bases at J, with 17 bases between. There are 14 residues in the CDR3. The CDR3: CASIPGGSIQPQHF. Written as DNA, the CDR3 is TGTGCCAGCATTCCGGGGGGGAGTATCCAGCCCCAGCATTTT.

The CDR3 spells CASSASGTHPYEQYF. The CDR3, as DNA: TGTGCCAGCAGTGCCTCCGGGACACATCCCTACGAGCAGTACTTC. The rearrangement joins TRBV6-1 to TRBJ2-7; weak D call: TRBD1 (6 bases). CDR3 size: 15 residues. Trimming removed 4 bases from V and 2 bases from J, with 15 bases in between. CDR1 and CDR2 from the germline V gene are MNHNS and SASEGT.

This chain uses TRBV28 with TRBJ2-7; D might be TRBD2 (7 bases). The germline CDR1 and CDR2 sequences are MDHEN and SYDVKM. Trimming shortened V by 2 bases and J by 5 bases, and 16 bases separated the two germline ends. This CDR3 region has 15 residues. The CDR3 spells CASSLPPEGGNEQYF. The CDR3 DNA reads TGTGCCAGCAGTTTACCTCCCGAGGGGGGGAACGAGCAGTACTTC.